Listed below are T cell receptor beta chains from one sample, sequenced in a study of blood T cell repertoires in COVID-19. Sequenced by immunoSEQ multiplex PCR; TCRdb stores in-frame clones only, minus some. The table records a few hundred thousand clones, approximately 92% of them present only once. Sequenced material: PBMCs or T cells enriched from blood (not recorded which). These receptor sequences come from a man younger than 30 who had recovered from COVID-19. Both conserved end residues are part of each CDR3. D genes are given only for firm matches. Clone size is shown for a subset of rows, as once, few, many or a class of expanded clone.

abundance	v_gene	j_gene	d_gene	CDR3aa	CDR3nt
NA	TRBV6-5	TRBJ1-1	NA	CASSRTSTEAFF	TGTGCCAGCAGCAGGACATCTACTGAAGCTTTCTTT
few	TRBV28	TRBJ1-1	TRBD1	CASSLLGGALRYGGHAFF	TGTGCCAGCAGTTTACTAGGGGGCGCGCTTCGTTACGGGGGACACGCTTTCTTT
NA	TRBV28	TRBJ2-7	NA	CASSPAPGTASSYEQYF	TGTGCCAGCAGTCCCGCCCCAGGTACAGCCAGCTCCTACGAGCAGTACTTC
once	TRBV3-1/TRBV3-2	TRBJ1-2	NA	CASSPKSTANYGYTF	TGTGCCAGCAGTCCGAAATCGACAGCAAACTATGGCTACACCTTC
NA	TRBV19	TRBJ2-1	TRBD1	CASSNSGTGEYNEQFF	TGTGCCAGTAGTAACTCCGGGACAGGGGAATACAATGAGCAGTTCTTC
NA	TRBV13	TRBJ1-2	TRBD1	CASSLGGGGQGAVYGYTF	TGTGCCAGCAGCTTAGGCGGCGGAGGGCAGGGGGCGGTCTATGGCTACACCTTC
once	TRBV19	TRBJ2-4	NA	CASCPEDTELKNIQYF	TGTGCCAGTTGTCCAGAGGACACCGAACTCAAAAACATTCAGTACTTC
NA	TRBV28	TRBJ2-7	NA	CASTTLLRRQESSYEQYF	TGTGCCAGCACTACCCTTTTACGCCGACAGGAGAGCTCCTACGAGCAGTACTTC
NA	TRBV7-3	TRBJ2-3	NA	CASSLNGGSTDTQYF	TGTGCCAGCAGCTTAAATGGGGGGAGCACAGATACGCAGTATTTT
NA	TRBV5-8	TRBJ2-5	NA	CASSAGGSSQETQYF	TGTGCCAGCAGTGCGGGTGGGTCCTCCCAAGAGACCCAGTACTTC
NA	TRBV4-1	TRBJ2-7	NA	CASSQVHDKTYEQYF	TGCGCCAGCAGCCAAGTGCACGACAAGACCTACGAGCAGTACTTC
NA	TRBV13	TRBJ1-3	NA	CASSLGLDFEGNTIYF	TGTGCCAGCAGCTTAGGCCTGGACTTCGAAGGAAACACCATATATTTT
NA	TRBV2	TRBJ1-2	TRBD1	CASMPDRGLWGYTF	TGTGCCAGCATGCCGGACAGGGGGCTTTGGGGCTACACCTTC
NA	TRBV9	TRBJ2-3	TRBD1	CASSARQTGVWADTQYF	TGTGCCAGCAGCGCGCGACAGACAGGGGTATGGGCAGATACGCAGTATTTT
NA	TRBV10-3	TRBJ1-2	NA	CAISDQDYGYTF	TGTGCCATCAGTGATCAGGACTATGGCTACACCTTC
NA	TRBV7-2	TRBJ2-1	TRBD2	CASSLMVSGSYEQFF	TGTGCCAGCAGCTTAATGGTTAGCGGGAGTTATGAGCAGTTCTTC
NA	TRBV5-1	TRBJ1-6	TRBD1	CASSLGGTANSPLHF	TGCGCCAGCAGCTTGGGTGGGACAGCTAATTCACCCCTCCACTTT
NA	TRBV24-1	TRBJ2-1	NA	CATSDASLAEQFF	TGTGCCACCAGTGATGCTAGTTTGGCTGAGCAGTTCTTC
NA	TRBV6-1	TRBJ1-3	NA	CASSEARPRATASTKGNTIYF	TGTGCCAGCAGTGAAGCGCGCCCCAGGGCGACAGCTTCAACTAAAGGAAACACCATATATTTT
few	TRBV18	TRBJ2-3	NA	CASSRGTVRTDTQYF	TGTGCCAGCTCACGCGGGACGGTACGCACAGATACGCAGTATTTT